Listed here are 27 T cell receptor beta chains from one sample, sequenced in a study of monozygotic twins with inflammatory bowel disease. From the 5' RACE reads, TCRdb lists one entry per CDR3 protein and no DNA. The sample holds under 350,000 distinct CDR3 sequences. The sample consisted of blood. All receptors derive from a human donor with ulcerative colitis or Crohn's disease, or a healthy co-twin of an affected twin (not recorded which).

The chain combines TRBV29-1 with TRBJ2-1; TCRdb reports TRBD1, a call that lacks DNA to check it against. The CDR3 has 12 amino acids. CDR1 is SQVTM and CDR2 is ANQGSEA in the germline V gene. The CDR3 spells CSVGATTVEQYF.

The chain recombines TRBV5-4 with TRBJ2-3; the D call of TRBD1 rests on TCRdb alone, since no DNA is present to check it. The CDR3 length is 15 residues. The V gene's germline CDR1 is SGHNT and CDR2 YYREEE (reference sequence). The CDR3 region is CASSLEGGYTDTQYF.

This chain uses TRBV7-6 with TRBJ2-7; TCRdb indicates TRBD1, and absent DNA this call remains unverified. The V gene's germline CDR1 is SGHVS and CDR2 FNYEAQ. This CDR3 is 15 amino acids long. This CDR3 reads CASSLGTGVAYEQYF. The full variable domain, with the rest looked up from reference TRBV7-6 and TRBJ2-7, is GAGVSQSPRYKVTKRGQDVALRCDPISGHVSLYWYRQALGQGPEFLTYFNYEAQQDKSGLPNDRFSAERPEGSISTLTIQRTEQRDSAMYRCASSLGTGVAYEQYFGPGTRLTVT.

CDR3 protein: CASSRDRFIDEQYF. The chain joins TRBV7-2 to TRBJ2-7; no DNA is available, so the TRBD1 call from TCRdb remains unchecked. This CDR3 has 14 amino acids. The germline gives CDR1 SGHTA, CDR2 FQGNSA.

The rearrangement uses TRBV2 and TRBJ1-5. The germline CDR1 and CDR2 sequences are SNHLY and FYNNEI. This CDR3 is 14 amino acids long. The CDR3 reads CASRTALSNQPQHF.

The chain combines TRBV4-2 with TRBJ1-3; absent DNA, TCRdb's TRBD1 call cannot be checked. The CDR3 sequence is 15 residues long. Germline V CDR1 and CDR2: LGHNA, YNFKEQ. This CDR3 is CASSQGVPRGNTIYF.

The chain carries TRBV7-2 and TRBJ2-7; the TCRdb call, TRBD1, lacks DNA for checking. The CDR3 contains 14 residues. Germline assignment: CDR1 SGHTA and CDR2 FQGNSA. The CDR3 reads CASGLTTGSYEQYF.

V and J are TRBV7-3 and TRBJ2-7; the D call of TRBD1 rests on TCRdb alone, since no DNA is present to check it. CDR3 length equals 14 residues. CDR1 SGHTA and CDR2 FQGTGA come from the germline V gene. Here the CDR3 reads CASSLGQGRYEQYF.

The J gene is TRBJ2-5, the V gene TRBV18. The CDR3 is made up of 11 amino acids. The germline CDR1 and CDR2 sequences are KGHSH and LQKENI. The CDR3: CASPLWETQYF.

The chain combines TRBV6-5 with TRBJ2-4; TCRdb lists TRBD1, though no DNA is available to test this call. This CDR3 is built from 14 residues. Germline V CDR1 and CDR2: MNHEY, SVGAGI. The CDR3 is CASSYGVRGNIQYF.

J is TRBJ2-1 and V is TRBV5-1; the D gene TCRdb calls, TRBD1, cannot be checked with no DNA. In germline, CDR1 is SGHRS, CDR2 YFSETQ. The CDR3 contains 13 residues. CDR3 loop: CASRNNIGAEQFF.

The chain employs TRBV6-2 or TRBV6-3 and TRBJ1-3; TCRdb's assignment of TRBD1 cannot be checked, as there is no DNA. This CDR3 contains 15 residues. Germline assignment: CDR1 MNHEY and CDR2 SVGEGT. CDR3 sequence reads: CASSQTGAPGNTIYF.

This rearrangement joins TRBV3-1 to TRBJ2-7; without DNA, the TCRdb call of TRBD2 cannot be checked. The CDR3 length is 13 residues. In germline, CDR1 is LGHDT, CDR2 YNNKEL (reference sequence). CDR3 region: CASSQGLAGEQYF.

This chain joins TRBV20-1 and TRBJ2-1; TCRdb returns TRBD2, unconfirmable since there is no DNA. This CDR3 is built from 14 residues. Germline V gene sequence: CDR1 DFQATT, CDR2 SNEGSKA (reference sequence). The CDR3 loop reads CSASDTTSGSGRFF.

The J gene is TRBJ1-6, the V gene TRBV27; TCRdb gives TRBD1 as the D gene, but with no DNA this cannot be confirmed. The CDR3 loop spans 16 amino acids. Germline V lookup: CDR1 MNHEY, CDR2 SMNVEV (reference sequence). The CDR3: CASSLFGTGYNSPLHF.

CDR3 sequence reads: CASSQGPTYNEQFF. This chain links TRBV4-1 with TRBJ2-1. Germline CDR1 MGHRA, CDR2 YSYEKL. This CDR3 is built from 14 residues.

This chain joins TRBV6-5 and TRBJ2-1; there is no DNA to check the TCRdb D call of TRBD2. CDR3 length equals 14 residues. The germline gives CDR1 MNHEY, CDR2 SVGAGI. This chain's CDR3 is CASSSEGAYNEQFF.

The chain recombines TRBV20-1 with TRBJ1-3; as DNA is missing, the TRBD1 call by TCRdb cannot be tested. CDR1 DFQATT and CDR2 SNEGSKA come from the germline V gene (reference sequence). CDR3 length: 14 residues. The CDR3 sequence: CSARDSGAGDTIYF.

This chain uses TRBV19 with TRBJ1-4; the D gene TCRdb calls, TRBD1, cannot be checked with no DNA. The CDR3 spans 15 residues. From germline, CDR1 is LNHDA and CDR2 SQIVND (reference sequence). CDR3 in amino acids: CASSADAPGGEKLFF.

V gene TRBV21-1 combines with J gene TRBJ1-2. TRBV21-1 is labeled a pseudogene. This CDR3 is built from 13 residues. The CDR3 here is CASSKAAGIGYTF.

J is TRBJ2-1 and V is TRBV29-1; TCRdb returns TRBD1, unconfirmable since there is no DNA. The CDR3 contains 14 residues. The V gene's germline CDR1 is SQVTM and CDR2 ANQGSEA. CDR3 loop: CSVEGGSSYNEQFF.

The chain employs TRBV3-1 and TRBJ1-5. CDR1 is LGHDT, CDR2 YNNKEL, per germline (reference sequence). The CDR3 runs to 16 residues. CDR3 region: CASSQSGGQGNQPQHF.

The CDR3 loop is CASGAVRTGELFF. The chain couples TRBV12-3 or TRBV12-4 to TRBJ2-2; there is no DNA to check the TCRdb D call of TRBD1. The CDR3 is made up of 13 amino acids.

V is TRBV3-1 and J is TRBJ2-3; TCRdb proposes TRBD1, but this gene call is untestable without DNA. Germline V gene sequence: CDR1 LGHDT, CDR2 YNNKEL (reference sequence). The CDR3 has 15 amino acids. The CDR3 sequence is CASSQVSGPIGTQYF.

The rearrangement uses TRBV19 and TRBJ2-3; TCRdb outputs TRBD2, but without DNA this stays unchecked. The germline CDR1 and CDR2 sequences are LNHDA and SQIVND (reference sequence). CDR3 length: 15 amino acids. This CDR3 is CASSIDGTSTDTQYF. Full variable domain (missing parts from reference TRBV19 and TRBJ2-3): DGGITQSPKYLFRKEGQNVTLSCEQNLNHDAMYWYRQDPGQGLRLIYYSQIVNDFQKGDIAEGYSVSREKKESFPLTVTSAQKNPTAFYLCASSIDGTSTDTQYFGPGTRLTVL.

The chain joins TRBV5-1 to TRBJ2-3; TCRdb indicates TRBD1, and absent DNA this call remains unverified. Looked up from germline, CDR1 is SGHRS and CDR2 is YFSETQ. The CDR3 has 14 residues. This CDR3 reads CASSPGQGVDTQYF.

CDR3 in amino acids: CASSLNGQFNQPQHF. This sequence joins TRBV5-1 and TRBJ1-5; TCRdb lists TRBD1, though no DNA is available to test this call. Per germline, CDR1 SGHRS and CDR2 YFSETQ. The CDR3 length is 15 residues.